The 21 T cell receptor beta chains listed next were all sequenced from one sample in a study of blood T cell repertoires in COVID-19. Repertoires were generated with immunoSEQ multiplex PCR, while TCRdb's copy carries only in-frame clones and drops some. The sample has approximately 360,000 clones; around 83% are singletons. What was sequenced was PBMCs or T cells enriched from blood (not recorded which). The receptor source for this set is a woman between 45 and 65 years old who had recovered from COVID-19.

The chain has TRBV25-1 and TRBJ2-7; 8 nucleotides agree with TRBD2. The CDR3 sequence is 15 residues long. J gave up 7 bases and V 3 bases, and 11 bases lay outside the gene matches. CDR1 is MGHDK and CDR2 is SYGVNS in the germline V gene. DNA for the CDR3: TGTGCCAGCAGTGACAGGCCCGGGACTAGGTGGGAGCAGTACTTC. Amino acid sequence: CASSDRPGTRWEQYF.

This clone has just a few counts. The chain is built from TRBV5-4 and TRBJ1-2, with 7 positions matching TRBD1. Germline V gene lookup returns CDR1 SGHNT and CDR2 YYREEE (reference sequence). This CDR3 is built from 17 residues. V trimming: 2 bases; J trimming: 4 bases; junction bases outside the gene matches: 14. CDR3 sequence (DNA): TGTGCCAGCAGCTTTTTCCTCCGACAGGGAGGTAGCTATGGCTACACCTTC. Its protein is CASSFFLRQGGSYGYTF.

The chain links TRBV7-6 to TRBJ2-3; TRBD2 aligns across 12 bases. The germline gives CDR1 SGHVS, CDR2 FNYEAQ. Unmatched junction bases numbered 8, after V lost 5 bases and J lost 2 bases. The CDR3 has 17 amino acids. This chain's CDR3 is CASSPRGLAGSTDTQYF. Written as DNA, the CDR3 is TGTGCCAGCAGCCCCCGAGGACTAGCGGGGTCCACAGATACGCAGTATTTT.

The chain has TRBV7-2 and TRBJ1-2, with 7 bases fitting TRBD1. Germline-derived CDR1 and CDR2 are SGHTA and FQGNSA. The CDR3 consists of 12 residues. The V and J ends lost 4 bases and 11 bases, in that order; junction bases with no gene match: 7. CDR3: CASSSGTARYTF. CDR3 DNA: TGTGCCAGCAGCTCTGGGACAGCTCGGTACACCTTC.

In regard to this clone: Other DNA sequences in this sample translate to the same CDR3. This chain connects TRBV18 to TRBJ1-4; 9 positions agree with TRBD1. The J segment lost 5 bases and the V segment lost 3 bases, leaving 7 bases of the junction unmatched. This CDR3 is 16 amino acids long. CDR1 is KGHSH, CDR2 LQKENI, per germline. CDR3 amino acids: CASSPQQGAPNEKLFF. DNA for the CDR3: TGTGCCAGCTCACCGCAACAGGGGGCCCCGAATGAAAAACTGTTTTTT. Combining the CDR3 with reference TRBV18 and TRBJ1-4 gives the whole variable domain NAGVMQNPRHLVRRRGQEARLRCSPMKGHSHVYWYRQLPEEGLKFMVYLQKENIIDESGMPKERFSAEFPKEGPSILRIQQVVRGDSAAYFCASSPQQGAPNEKLFFGSGTQLSVL.

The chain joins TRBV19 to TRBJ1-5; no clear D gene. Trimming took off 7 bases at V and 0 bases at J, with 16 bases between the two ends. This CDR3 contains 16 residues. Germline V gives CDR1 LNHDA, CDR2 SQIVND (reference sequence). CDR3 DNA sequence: TGTGCCAGTATGGGAGGGAACGGGTATAGCAATCAGCCCCAGCATTTT. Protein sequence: CASMGGNGYSNQPQHF.

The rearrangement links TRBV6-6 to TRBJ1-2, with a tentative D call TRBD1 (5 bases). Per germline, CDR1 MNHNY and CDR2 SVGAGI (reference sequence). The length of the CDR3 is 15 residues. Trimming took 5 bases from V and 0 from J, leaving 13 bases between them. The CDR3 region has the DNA TGTGCCAGCAGTGCATCCCCGGACACTAACTATGGCTACACCTTC. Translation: CASSASPDTNYGYTF.

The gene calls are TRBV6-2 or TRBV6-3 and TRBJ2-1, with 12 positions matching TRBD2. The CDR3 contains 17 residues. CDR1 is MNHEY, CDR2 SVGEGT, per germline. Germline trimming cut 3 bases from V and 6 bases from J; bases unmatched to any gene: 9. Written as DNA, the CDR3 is TGTGCCAGCAGTTATAATGTACTAGCGGGGGGATCCAATGAGCAGTTCTTC. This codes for CASSYNVLAGGSNEQFF.

This CDR3 reads CASRLGGAKGTDTQYF. The CDR3 DNA reads as TGTGCCAGCAGGCTCGGCGGGGCGAAGGGCACAGATACGCAGTATTTT. The V gene is TRBV7-3, the J gene TRBJ2-3; TRBD2 is a possible D gene (6 bases). CDR1 SGHTA and CDR2 FQGTGA come from the germline V gene. The CDR3 covers 16 residues. V was trimmed by 6 bases and J by 1 base, leaving 17 bases between them.

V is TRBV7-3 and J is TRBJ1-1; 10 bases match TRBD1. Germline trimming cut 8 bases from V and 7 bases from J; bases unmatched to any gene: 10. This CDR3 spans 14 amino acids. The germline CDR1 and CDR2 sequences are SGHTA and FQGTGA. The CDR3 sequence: CASATGTGANEAFF. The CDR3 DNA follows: TGTGCCAGCGCCACCGGGACAGGGGCTAATGAAGCTTTCTTT.

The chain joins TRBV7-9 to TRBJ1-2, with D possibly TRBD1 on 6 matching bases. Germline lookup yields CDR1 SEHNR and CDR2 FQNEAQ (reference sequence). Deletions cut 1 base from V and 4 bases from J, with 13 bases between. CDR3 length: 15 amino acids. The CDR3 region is CASSLDVTGVYGYTF. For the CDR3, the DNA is TGTGCCAGCAGCTTAGATGTGACAGGTGTCTATGGCTACACCTTC.

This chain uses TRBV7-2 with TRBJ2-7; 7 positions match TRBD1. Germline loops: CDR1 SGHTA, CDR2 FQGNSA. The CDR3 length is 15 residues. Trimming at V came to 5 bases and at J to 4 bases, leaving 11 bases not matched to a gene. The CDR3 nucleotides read TGTGCCAGCAGCACTCAAGGGACAGTCGGGTACGAGCAGTACTTC. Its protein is CASSTQGTVGYEQYF.

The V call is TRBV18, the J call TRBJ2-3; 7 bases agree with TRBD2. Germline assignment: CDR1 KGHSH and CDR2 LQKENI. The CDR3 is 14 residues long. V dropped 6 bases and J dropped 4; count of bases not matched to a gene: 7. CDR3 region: CASSPEGRADTQYF. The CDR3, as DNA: TGTGCCAGCTCCCCGGAAGGGAGGGCAGATACGCAGTATTTT.

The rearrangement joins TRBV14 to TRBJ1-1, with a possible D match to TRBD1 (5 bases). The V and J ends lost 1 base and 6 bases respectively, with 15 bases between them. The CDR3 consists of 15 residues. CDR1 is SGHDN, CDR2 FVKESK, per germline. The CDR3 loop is CASSQVLGRTAEAFF. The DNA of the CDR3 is TGTGCCAGCAGCCAAGTTCTGGGGCGGACCGCTGAAGCTTTCTTT.

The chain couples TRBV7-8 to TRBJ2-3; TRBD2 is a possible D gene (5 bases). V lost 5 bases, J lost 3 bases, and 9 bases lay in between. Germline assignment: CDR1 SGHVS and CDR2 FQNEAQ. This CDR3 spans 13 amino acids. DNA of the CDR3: TGTGCCAGCAGCCCGAGGGTGACAGATACGCAGTATTTT. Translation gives CASSPRVTDTQYF.

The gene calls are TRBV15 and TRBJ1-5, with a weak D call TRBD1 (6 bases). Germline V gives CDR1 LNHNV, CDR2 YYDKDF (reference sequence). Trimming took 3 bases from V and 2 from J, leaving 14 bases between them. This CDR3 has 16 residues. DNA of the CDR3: TGTGCCACCAGCAGGAACAGGGTTGAGGGCAATCAGCCCCAGCATTTT. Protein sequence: CATSRNRVEGNQPQHF. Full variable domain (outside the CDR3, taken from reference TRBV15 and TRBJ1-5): DAMVIQNPRYQVTQFGKPVTLSCSQTLNHNVMYWYQQKSSQAPKLLFHYYDKDFNNEADTPDNFQSRRPNTSFCFLDIRSPGLGDTAMYLCATSRNRVEGNQPQHFGDGTRLSIL.

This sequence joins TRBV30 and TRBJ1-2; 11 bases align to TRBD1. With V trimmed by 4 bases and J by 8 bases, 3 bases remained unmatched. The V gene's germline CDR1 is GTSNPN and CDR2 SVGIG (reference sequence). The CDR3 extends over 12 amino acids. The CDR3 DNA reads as TGTGCCTGGACCAGGACAGGGGGCGGCTACACCTTC. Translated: CAWTRTGGGYTF.

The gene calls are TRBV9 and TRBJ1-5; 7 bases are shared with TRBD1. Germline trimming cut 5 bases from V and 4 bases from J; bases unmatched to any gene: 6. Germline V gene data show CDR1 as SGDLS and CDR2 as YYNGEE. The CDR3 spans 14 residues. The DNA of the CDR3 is TGTGCCAGCAGTTCCGGGACAGAGAATCAGCCCCAGCATTTT. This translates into CASSSGTENQPQHF.

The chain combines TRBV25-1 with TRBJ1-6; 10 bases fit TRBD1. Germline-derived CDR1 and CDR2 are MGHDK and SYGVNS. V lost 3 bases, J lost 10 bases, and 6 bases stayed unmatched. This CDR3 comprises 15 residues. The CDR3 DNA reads TGTGCCAGCAGTGATACGGGACAGGGGTTCTCACCCCTCCACTTT. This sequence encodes CASSDTGQGFSPLHF.

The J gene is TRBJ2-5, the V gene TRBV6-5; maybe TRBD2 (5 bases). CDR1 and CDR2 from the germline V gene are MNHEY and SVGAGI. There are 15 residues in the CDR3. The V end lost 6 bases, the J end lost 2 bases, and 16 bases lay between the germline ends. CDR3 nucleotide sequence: TGTGCCAGCAGATTTACCGGGATTTCGCAAGAGACCCAGTACTTC. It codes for CASRFTGISQETQYF.

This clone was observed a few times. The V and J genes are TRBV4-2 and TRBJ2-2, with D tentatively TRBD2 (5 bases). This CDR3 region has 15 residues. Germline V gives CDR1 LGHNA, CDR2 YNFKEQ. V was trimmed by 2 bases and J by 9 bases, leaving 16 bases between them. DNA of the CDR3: TGTGCCAGCAGCCAAAGTATACTAGGCTTGCGGGAGCTGTTTTTT. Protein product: CASSQSILGLRELFF.